This T cell receptor beta chain was identified during a study of graft-versus-host responses after intestinal transplantation. Study-level background: Every one of the recipients received anti-thymocyte globulin induction and afterwards took tacrolimus and steroids for around 3 years.

Assay: immunoSEQ multiplex PCR; the TCRdb copy retains only in-frame clones and omits some. The sample contains 13,000 to 15,000 clones, 67% of which appear only once. Germline assignment: CDR1 SGHNT and CDR2 YENEEA. This CDR3 contains 14 residues. V was cut by 3 bases and J by 4 bases, with 13 bases left in between. Intraepithelial and lamina propria lymphocytes were released after the graft tissue was processed. Notes on the study in general: GvH clones were found in recipient marrow; some appeared first in ileum or blood.

About this clone: The antigen is not known.

The sample consisted of ileum tissue, taken 650 to 700 days after intestinal transplantation. This TCR derives from a human patient who received an intestinal transplant, so some T cells may come from the graft donor. V is TRBV11-3 and J is TRBJ2-7; D possibly corresponds to TRBD2 (7 bases). The CDR3: CASSFAGAGYEQYF. The CDR3 coding sequence is TGTGCCAGCAGCTTTGCGGGGGCGGGTTACGAGCAGTACTTC.